The rows below give T cell receptor beta chains drawn from one sample of a study of OX40 agonist ivuxolimab in advanced cancers. The table came from immunoSEQ multiplex PCR; TCRdb's copy has only in-frame clones and leaves some out. Altogether about 34,000 clones are present, around 80% being singletons, with the ten largest covering about 2.5%. Sequences were derived from CD4+ or CD8+ T cells sorted from blood, sampled in a trial of the OX40 agonist ivuxolimab. Receptors originate from an adult with an advanced solid tumor such as melanoma, head and neck, liver or kidney cancer. Each CDR3 is given with its conserved first and last residue. The size field is filled for only some rows; it gives once, few, many or a size class.

v_gene,j_gene,abundance,CDR3aa
TRBV11-2,TRBJ2-5,NA,CASSLDSVSGEETQYF
TRBV4-1,TRBJ2-5,few,CASSLHGTSQETQYF
TRBV28,TRBJ1-5,NA,CASTPGDRDNQPQHF
TRBV4-1,TRBJ2-1,NA,CASSQSPFAGSFEGGYNEQFF
TRBV18,TRBJ2-2,NA,CASSRGGSSTGELFF
TRBV5-1,TRBJ1-1,once,CASSLVVGMNTEAFF
TRBV9,TRBJ1-3,once,CASSGRRADSGNTIYF
TRBV11-2,TRBJ2-7,NA,CASSLGRGLYEQYF
TRBV30,TRBJ2-5,few,CAWRVGPKETQYF
TRBV6-5,TRBJ1-5,NA,CASRRQGTDQPQHF
TRBV11-2,TRBJ2-2,NA,CASSLGRLNTGELFF
TRBV7-9,TRBJ1-3,NA,CASSSQGASSGNTIYF
TRBV4-2,TRBJ2-7,NA,CASSQHNTGTGRVSEQYF
TRBV20-1,TRBJ2-1,NA,CSAGREQFF
TRBV4-3,TRBJ2-7,NA,CASSQEAEGYYEQYF
TRBV7-3,TRBJ2-4,NA,CASSLRNIQYF
TRBV19,TRBJ2-3,NA,CASSKAGLAGDTQYF
TRBV7-9,TRBJ2-5,NA,CASSPLTVQETQYF
TRBV6-5,TRBJ1-2,NA,CASSYTIQDPYGYTF
TRBV7-6,TRBJ2-5,NA,CASSLAGDGETQYF
TRBV5-1,TRBJ1-6,NA,CASSFQGDNSPLHF